Following are 8 T cell receptor beta chains from one sample sequenced in a study of control samples from healthy donors and cancer patients. The table came from immunoSEQ multiplex PCR; TCRdb's copy has only in-frame clones and leaves some out. The repertoire holds over 10,000 clones, with approximately 80% as singletons. The sequenced sample consisted of formalin-fixed, paraffin-embedded tissue. These receptors were obtained from a male donor with melanoma.

This clone turned up a few times. The V and J genes are TRBV5-1 and TRBJ2-4; 9 positions agree with TRBD2. The CDR3 length is 15 residues. Germline V gene sequence: CDR1 SGHRS, CDR2 YFSETQ. Trimming took 4 bases from V and 10 from J; bases not matched to a gene: 12. The CDR3 loop is CASSRAGGPEWIQYF. The CDR3 DNA reads TGCGCCAGCAGCCGTGCGGGGGGGCCGGAATGGATTCAGTACTTC. The full variable domain, completed using reference TRBV5-1 and TRBJ2-4, is KAGVTQTPRYLIKTRGQQVTLSCSPISGHRSVSWYQQTPGQGLQFLFEYFSETQRNKGNFPGRFSGRQFSNSRSEMNVSTLELGDSALYLCASSRAGGPEWIQYFGAGTRLSVL.

This chain links TRBV18 with TRBJ2-7, with 10 positions matching TRBD1. The CDR3 loop spans 14 amino acids. Germline CDR1 and CDR2: KGHSH and LQKENI. V trimming: 3 bases; J trimming: 4 bases; junction bases outside the gene matches: 3. CDR3 region: CASSPGQGIYEQYF. As DNA, the CDR3 is TGTGCCAGCTCACCGGGACAGGGGATATACGAGCAGTACTTC.

The chain links TRBV21-1 to TRBJ2-7. TRBV21-1 is given as a pseudogene. CDR3 length: 14 amino acids. The DNA for the CDR3 is TGTGCCAGCAGGACCGACGGAACCTCCTACGAGCAGTACTTC. As protein: CASRTDGTSYEQYF.

This sequence joins TRBV6-5 and TRBJ2-7; 10 bases are a match to TRBD2. Per the germline V gene, CDR1 is MNHEY and CDR2 is SVGAGI. J lost 3 bases, V lost 7 bases, and 6 bases had no gene match. The CDR3 contains 14 residues. CDR3 nucleotide sequence: TGTGCCAGCATGAGGAGCGGGGGGGACTACGAGCAGTACTTC. It translates to CASMRSGGDYEQYF.

The chain combines TRBV7-9 with TRBJ2-3, with D unresolved. The germline CDR1 and CDR2 sequences are SEHNR and FQNEAQ (reference sequence). The CDR3 is made up of 15 amino acids. V lost 6 bases and J lost 0, with 13 bases in between. CDR3 nucleotide sequence: TGTGCCAGCAGTTCTCGACGAGTTAGCACAGATACGCAGTATTTT. Protein product: CASSSRRVSTDTQYF.

V gene TRBV5-4 combines with J gene TRBJ2-7; D is possibly TRBD1 or TRBD2 (5 bases each). Germline assignment: CDR1 SGHNT and CDR2 YYREEE (reference sequence). Trimming removed 4 bases from V and 7 bases from J, with 24 bases in between. CDR3 length: 16 residues. CDR3 sequence reads: CASSQTLGSAGREQYF. CDR3 in DNA: TGTGCCAGCAGCCAAACTCTAGGGTCGGCAGGGAGAGAGCAGTACTTC.

Sample share makes this clone medium-sized. V and J are TRBV14 and TRBJ2-7; possible D gene TRBD1, 6 bases. V was trimmed by 2 bases and J by 9 bases, leaving 8 bases between them. The V gene's germline CDR1 is SGHDN and CDR2 FVKESK. The CDR3 extends over 11 amino acids. The DNA of the CDR3 is TGTGCCAGCAGCCAACTAGGGGGGCAGTACTTC. Amino acids: CASSQLGGQYF. Full variable domain (remainder filled in from reference TRBV14 and TRBJ2-7): EAGVTQFPSHSVIEKGQTVTLRCDPISGHDNLYWYRRVMGKEIKFLLHFVKESKQDESGMPNNRFLAERTGGTYSTLKVQPAELEDSGVYFCASSQLGGQYFGPGTRLTVT.

The CDR3 DNA is TGTGCCAGCAGTTACTCGGAGTTCGCAGATACGCAGTATTTT. Translating gives CASSYSEFADTQYF. V gene TRBV6-6 combines with J gene TRBJ2-3, with D hard to call. Germline assignment: CDR1 MNHNY and CDR2 SVGAGI (reference sequence). V was pared by 0 bases and J by 4 bases, with 8 bases between. The CDR3 runs 14 residues.